This entry lists 8 T cell receptor beta chains sequenced from one sample in a study of blood T cell repertoires in COVID-19. Libraries were prepared by immunoSEQ multiplex PCR; TCRdb keeps only in-frame clonotypes and omits some of them. This repertoire shows around 400,000 clones, just under 90% found once; its top ten account for 1.7%. The sequencing sample was made of PBMCs or T cells enriched from blood (not recorded which). The receptors derive from a woman aged 25-40 years who had recovered from COVID-19.

The V and J genes are TRBV7-9 and TRBJ1-6, with 7 bases fitting TRBD1. The CDR3 sequence is 15 residues long. Losses at the gene ends were 6 bases for V and 10 bases for J; bases not matched to a gene: 12. The germline V gene encodes CDR1 SEHNR and CDR2 FQNEAQ (reference sequence). Here the CDR3 reads CASRGTGAPGSPLHF. The CDR3 DNA reads as TGTGCCAGCAGAGGAACAGGGGCTCCTGGGTCACCCCTCCACTTT.

This rearrangement joins TRBV28 to TRBJ2-5; D perhaps matches TRBD1 (5 bases). Germline CDR1 and CDR2: MDHEN and SYDVKM. This CDR3 is 15 amino acids long. Trimming stripped 6 bases from V and 2 bases from J, with 16 bases between. The CDR3 nucleotides are TGTGCCAGCAGATATCAGGGCAGGTGGCAAGAGACCCAGTACTTC. Residues: CASRYQGRWQETQYF.

The chain uses TRBV10-2 and TRBJ2-5, with TRBD1 as a possible D gene (6 bases). This CDR3 is built from 15 residues. Germline assignment: CDR1 WSHSY and CDR2 SAAADI. With 6 bases removed from V and 4 bases from J, the gap between germline ends came to 18 bases. For the CDR3, the DNA is TGCGCCAGCAGAGCTAACAGGGAACCGGGAGAGACCCAGTACTTC. Its protein is CASRANREPGETQYF.

The chain has TRBV7-8 and TRBJ2-2, with 13 bases fitting TRBD2. The V gene end was trimmed by 5 bases and the J gene end by 7 bases; junction bases not matched to a gene: 7. Germline V gives CDR1 SGHVS, CDR2 FQNEAQ. The CDR3 covers 16 residues. CDR3 protein: CASSAGTSGTVGELFF. For the CDR3, the DNA is TGTGCCAGCAGCGCCGGGACTAGCGGGACGGTCGGGGAGCTGTTTTTT.

This chain links TRBV3-1 (or the pseudogene TRBV3-2) with TRBJ1-1, with D possibly TRBD1 on 6 matching bases. The germline CDR1 and CDR2 sequences are LGHDT and YNNKEL (reference sequence). V was clipped by 7 bases and J by 2 bases, with 11 bases between them. This CDR3 has 13 residues. The CDR3 DNA reads as TGTGCCAGCACTGGGACACTAAACACTGAAGCTTTCTTT. Translated, it gives CASTGTLNTEAFF.

A word on this clone: This specimen includes other DNA sequences encoding the same CDR3. This chain connects TRBV28 to TRBJ1-1, with 7 nucleotides matching TRBD1. Germline V lookup: CDR1 MDHEN, CDR2 SYDVKM. The V and J ends lost 8 bases and 3 bases, in that order; junction bases with no gene match: 6. The CDR3 contains 13 residues. CDR3 residues: CASRRQGDTEAFF. CDR3 bases: TGTGCCAGCCGACGGCAGGGGGACACTGAAGCTTTCTTT. The entire variable domain, with the rest obtained from reference TRBV28 and TRBJ1-1, is as follows: DVKVTQSSRYLVKRTGEKVFLECVQDMDHENMFWYRQDPGLGLRLIYFSYDVKMKEKGDIPEGYSVSREKKERFSLILESASTNQTSMYLCASRRQGDTEAFFGQGTRLTVV.

The rearrangement uses TRBV5-4 and TRBJ2-1, with 8 bases lining up with TRBD1. Trimming at V came to 6 bases and at J to 8 bases, leaving 10 bases not matched to a gene. The CDR3 runs 14 residues. CDR1 is SGHNT, CDR2 YYREEE, per germline (reference sequence). The CDR3 protein is CASTPDRAGDEQFF. In DNA, the CDR3 is TGTGCCAGCACCCCGGACAGGGCAGGCGATGAGCAGTTCTTC.

The chain's CDR3 is CASRALTGVYNSPLHF. The CDR3 region has the DNA TGTGCCAGCAGGGCCCTGACAGGGGTCTATAATTCACCCCTCCACTTT. The chain joins TRBV7-2 to TRBJ1-6; 8 nucleotides match TRBD1. V gave up 6 bases and J gave up 3 bases; unmatched junction bases: 7. This CDR3 has 16 amino acids. Germline V gene data show CDR1 as SGHTA and CDR2 as FQGNSA.